These 10 T cell receptor beta chains share one sample of origin, sequenced in a study of T cell responses to AZD1222 COVID-19 vaccine. This table comes from immunoSEQ multiplex PCR, and its TCRdb copy is limited to in-frame clones, with some not included. Among approximately 120,000 clones listed, roughly 90% were seen once. This material consisted of peripheral blood, taken on day 0 of AZD1222 vaccination. The origin of the receptors is an adult in good health.

This chain joins TRBV7-9 and TRBJ2-3; D may correspond to TRBD1 or TRBD2 (6 bases each). Germline V gene data show CDR1 as SEHNR and CDR2 as FQNEAQ (reference sequence). This CDR3 comprises 15 residues. Trimming shortened V by 3 bases and J by 3 bases, and 13 bases separated the two germline ends. The CDR3 spells CASSLGGRMTDTQYF. The CDR3 DNA reads as TGTGCCAGCAGCTTGGGGGGCAGGATGACAGATACGCAGTATTTT. Variable domain in full (rest from reference TRBV7-9 and TRBJ2-3): DTGVSQNPRHKITKRGQNVTFRCDPISEHNRLYWYRQTLGQGPEFLTYFQNEAQLEKSRLLSDRFSAERPKGSFSTLEIQRTEQGDSAMYLCASSLGGRMTDTQYFGPGTRLTVL.

This clone was found a few times. V usage is TRBV20-1 and J usage is TRBJ1-2; D uncertain. Trimming shortened V by 3 bases and J by 0 bases, and 8 bases separated the two germline ends. The CDR3 spans 13 residues. Germline assignment: CDR1 DFQATT and CDR2 SNEGSKA (reference sequence). The CDR3 region has the DNA TGCAGTGCTAGTCATACAACTAACTATGGCTACACCTTC. It codes for CSASHTTNYGYTF.

As concerns this clone: Germline is not matched at one junction end, which may reflect a read error. The chain is built from TRBV2 and TRBJ2-7; D is unclear. Germline V gene data show CDR1 as SNHLY and CDR2 as FYNNEI. The CDR3 sequence is 13 residues long. The CDR3 DNA is TGTGCCAGCAGTGAATTGCTGGGTTCTGCAGTAGACTTC. It yields the protein CASSELLGSAVDF. The whole variable domain, filled in from reference TRBV2 and TRBJ2-7, reads EPEVTQTPSHQVTQMGQEVILRCVPISNHLYFYWYRQILGQKVEFLVSFYNNEISEKSEIFDDQFSVERPDGSNFTLKIRSTKLEDSAMYFCASSELLGSAVDFGPGTRLTVT.

The chain combines TRBV11-2 with TRBJ2-7; 7 nucleotides agree with TRBD2. Looked up from germline, CDR1 is SGHAT and CDR2 is FQNNGV. J lost 3 bases, V lost 1 base, and 0 bases had no gene match. The CDR3 is 13 residues long. CDR3 sequence (DNA): TGTGCCAGCAGCTTAGGGACTAGCTACGAGCAGTACTTC. Amino acid sequence: CASSLGTSYEQYF. The full variable domain, rest sourced from reference TRBV11-2 and TRBJ2-7, is EAGVAQSPRYKIIEKRQSVAFWCNPISGHATLYWYQQILGQGPKLLIQFQNNGVVDDSQLPKDRFSAERLKGVDSTLKIQPAKLEDSAVYLCASSLGTSYEQYFGPGTRLTVT.

In this sample, this clone turned up once. V gene TRBV5-4 combines with J gene TRBJ2-1; TRBD1 matches at 10 bases. This CDR3 has 16 amino acids. The germline V gene encodes CDR1 SGHNT and CDR2 YYREEE (reference sequence). V shed 1 base, J shed 8 bases, and the junction held 9 bases outside the gene matches. The CDR3 coding sequence is TGTGCCAGCAGCTTGTCCCCCGGGACAGGGGCCTATGAGCAGTTCTTC. Protein: CASSLSPGTGAYEQFF.

The genes are TRBV11-1 and TRBJ2-6; D unclear. The germline gives CDR1 SGHAT, CDR2 FQDESV (reference sequence). V lost 7 bases to trimming and J lost 0 bases, with 4 bases between them. This CDR3 spans 13 amino acids. CDR3 sequence reads: CASKFSGANVLTF. The CDR3 DNA follows: TGTGCCAGCAAGTTCTCTGGGGCCAACGTCCTGACTTTC.

The chain combines TRBV5-1 with TRBJ2-3; D remains ambiguous. Trimming pared 4 bases from V and 4 bases from J, leaving 10 bases between. The CDR3 totals 13 residues. Per germline, CDR1 SGHRS and CDR2 YFSETQ. This chain's CDR3 is CASSGSQPDTQYF. DNA of the CDR3: TGCGCCAGCAGCGGCTCACAACCAGATACGCAGTATTTT. Combining the CDR3 with reference TRBV5-1 and TRBJ2-3 gives the whole variable domain KAGVTQTPRYLIKTRGQQVTLSCSPISGHRSVSWYQQTPGQGLQFLFEYFSETQRNKGNFPGRFSGRQFSNSRSEMNVSTLELGDSALYLCASSGSQPDTQYFGPGTRLTVL.

The J gene is TRBJ1-2, the V gene TRBV29-1; 7 bases fit TRBD1. Trimming took 7 bases from V and 4 from J; bases not matched to a gene: 9. Germline V gene sequence: CDR1 SQVTM, CDR2 ANQGSEA. The CDR3 has 13 residues. The CDR3 here is CSGDRVLSYGYTF. In DNA form, the CDR3 reads TGCAGCGGAGACAGGGTTTTAAGCTATGGCTACACCTTC. Full variable domain (remainder filled in from reference TRBV29-1 and TRBJ1-2): SAVISQKPSRDICQRGTSLTIQCQVDSQVTMMFWYRQQPGQSLTLIATANQGSEATYESGFVIDKFPISRPNLTFSTLTVSNMSPEDSSIYLCSGDRVLSYGYTFGSGTRLTVV.

The chain couples TRBV5-4 to TRBJ2-4, with D possibly being TRBD1 (5 bases). Germline loops: CDR1 SGHNT, CDR2 YYREEE (reference sequence). CDR3 length equals 16 residues. Deletions cut 1 base from V and 0 bases from J, with 11 bases between. In DNA, the CDR3 is TGTGCCAGCAGCTTGCGTGACAGTCTAGCCAAAAACATTCAGTACTTC. Translated: CASSLRDSLAKNIQYF.

DNA for the CDR3: TGTGCCTGGAGTGTCCGCCGACTAGTAGGTTCCTACGAGCAGTACTTC. Its protein is CAWSVRRLVGSYEQYF. The chain has TRBV30 and TRBJ2-7, with TRBD2 as a possible D gene (6 bases). Germline CDR1 reads GTSNPN; CDR2 reads SVGIG (reference sequence). The CDR3 consists of 16 residues. Trimming removed 0 bases at V and 1 base at J, with 16 bases between.